This T cell receptor (beta chain) is from a study of T-cell memory formation after mild COVID-19. This clonotype turned up a few times. 5'RACE with constant-segment primers yielded barcoded, UMI-tagged TCR alpha and TCR beta cDNA libraries. TCRdb analysed the 5' RACE reads with MiXCR anew, one entry per CDR3 protein. The sample carries hundreds of thousands of distinct CDR3 sequences, 20% to 25% recorded once. Germline V gene lookup returns CDR1 SEHNR and CDR2 FQNEAQ (reference sequence). V was cut by 6 bases and J by 3 bases, with 12 bases left in between. This CDR3 is built from 14 residues. The sample taken for sequencing was PBMCs or a T cell subset sorted from them (not recorded which). The sequence came from an adult woman who had mild COVID-19 (a few samples of this study predate the infection). Cell type and time point are not known. This chain uses TRBV7-9 with TRBJ2-1, with a possible D match to TRBD2 (6 bases). CDR3 sequence: CASSHRDFYNEQFF. CDR3 coding DNA: TGTGCCAGCAGTCACCGGGACTTCTACAATGAGCAGTTCTTC.